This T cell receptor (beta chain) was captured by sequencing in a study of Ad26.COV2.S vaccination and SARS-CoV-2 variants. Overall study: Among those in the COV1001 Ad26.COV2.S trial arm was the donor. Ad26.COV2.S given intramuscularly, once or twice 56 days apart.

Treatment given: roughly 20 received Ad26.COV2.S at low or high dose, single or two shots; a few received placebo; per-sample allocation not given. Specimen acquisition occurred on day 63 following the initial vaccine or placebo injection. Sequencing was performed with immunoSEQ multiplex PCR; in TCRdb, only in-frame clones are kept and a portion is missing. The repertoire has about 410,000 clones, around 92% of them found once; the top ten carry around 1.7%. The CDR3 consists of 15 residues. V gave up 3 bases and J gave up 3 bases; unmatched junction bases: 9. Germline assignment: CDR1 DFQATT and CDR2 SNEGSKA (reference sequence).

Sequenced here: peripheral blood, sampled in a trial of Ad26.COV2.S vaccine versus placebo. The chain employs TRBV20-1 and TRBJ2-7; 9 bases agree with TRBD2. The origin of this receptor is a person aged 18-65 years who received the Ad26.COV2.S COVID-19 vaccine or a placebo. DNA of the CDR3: TGCAGTGCTAGTGCGCCTAGCGGGGTGAACTACGAGCAGTACTTC. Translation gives CSASAPSGVNYEQYF.